This is a list of T cell receptor beta chains from one sample in a study of blood T cell repertoires in COVID-19. TCRdb keeps only in-frame clones here, not all; method: immunoSEQ multiplex PCR. This table holds more than 250,000 clones, 86% found once. The sequencing input was peripheral blood. All receptors come from a woman aged 50 to 60 with acute or convalescent COVID-19. The CDR3 runs from the conserved cysteine through the conserved F or W. Each record gives: D gene, V gene, clone size, J gene, CDR3 protein, CDR3 DNA. D genes are given only for firm matches. Expanded clones are given a class, and other clones once, few, many or no size at all.

D gene: NA; V gene: TRBV18; clone size: NA; J gene: TRBJ1-3; CDR3 protein: CASSLKQGTGNTIYF; CDR3 DNA: TGTGCCAGCTCATTAAAACAGGGAACCGGAAACACCATATATTTT
D gene: TRBD1; V gene: TRBV6-2/TRBV6-3; clone size: NA; J gene: TRBJ2-1; CDR3 protein: CASIPGTGGSDGQFF; CDR3 DNA: TGTGCCAGCATCCCAGGGACAGGGGGCTCGGATGGGCAGTTCTTC
D gene: NA; V gene: TRBV25-1; clone size: NA; J gene: TRBJ2-7; CDR3 protein: CASSSGYEQYF; CDR3 DNA: TGTGCCAGCAGTTCGGGGTACGAGCAGTACTTC
D gene: TRBD2; V gene: TRBV3-1/TRBV3-2; clone size: NA; J gene: TRBJ2-1; CDR3 protein: CASSPGLARTYNEQFF; CDR3 DNA: TGTGCCAGCAGCCCGGGACTAGCGAGAACCTACAATGAGCAGTTCTTC
D gene: NA; V gene: TRBV6-2/TRBV6-3; clone size: NA; J gene: TRBJ1-5; CDR3 protein: CASSSQGMKQPQHF; CDR3 DNA: TGTGCCAGCAGTTCCCAGGGGATGAAACAGCCCCAGCATTTT
D gene: TRBD1; V gene: TRBV30; clone size: NA; J gene: TRBJ1-2; CDR3 protein: CAWSRRGLVYGYTF; CDR3 DNA: TGTGCCTGGAGTAGGAGGGGGCTGGTCTATGGCTACACCTTC
D gene: NA; V gene: TRBV28; clone size: NA; J gene: TRBJ2-1; CDR3 protein: CASSLGHHVQCEQFF; CDR3 DNA: TGTGCCAGCAGTTTGGGCCATCACGTACAATGCGAGCAGTTCTTC
D gene: TRBD2; V gene: TRBV7-2; clone size: NA; J gene: TRBJ2-1; CDR3 protein: CASSRLAGGEQFF; CDR3 DNA: TGTGCCAGCAGCAGACTAGCGGGAGGTGAGCAGTTCTTC
D gene: NA; V gene: TRBV12-3/TRBV12-4; clone size: NA; J gene: TRBJ1-1; CDR3 protein: CASSLVDYTEAFF; CDR3 DNA: TGTGCCAGCAGTCTGGTTGACTACACTGAAGCTTTCTTT
D gene: TRBD1; V gene: TRBV18; clone size: once; J gene: TRBJ2-1; CDR3 protein: CASSPGQRLEQFF; CDR3 DNA: TGTGCCAGCTCACCGGGACAGCGCCTTGAGCAGTTCTTC
D gene: NA; V gene: TRBV29-1; clone size: NA; J gene: TRBJ2-3; CDR3 protein: CSVEMGHTLSTDTQYF; CDR3 DNA: TGCAGCGTTGAAATGGGACACACACTTAGCACAGATACGCAGTATTTT
D gene: TRBD2; V gene: TRBV5-1; clone size: NA; J gene: TRBJ2-2; CDR3 protein: CASSLASGSANTGELFF; CDR3 DNA: TGCGCCAGCAGCTTGGCCAGCGGGAGTGCGAACACCGGGGAGCTGTTTTTT
D gene: NA; V gene: TRBV10-2; clone size: once; J gene: TRBJ1-5; CDR3 protein: CASSSGRDSNQPQHF; CDR3 DNA: TGCGCCAGCAGTTCCGGCCGGGATAGCAATCAGCCCCAGCATTTT
D gene: TRBD1; V gene: TRBV27; clone size: once; J gene: TRBJ2-7; CDR3 protein: CASSFGQGRYEQYF; CDR3 DNA: TGTGCCAGCAGTTTCGGACAGGGTAGATACGAGCAGTACTTC
D gene: NA; V gene: TRBV5-5; clone size: NA; J gene: TRBJ1-1; CDR3 protein: CASSGTAFTEAFF; CDR3 DNA: TGTGCCAGCAGTGGAACAGCCTTCACTGAAGCTTTCTTT
D gene: NA; V gene: TRBV27; clone size: NA; J gene: TRBJ2-1; CDR3 protein: CASSRIGYNEQFF; CDR3 DNA: TGTGCCAGCAGTCGTATCGGGTACAATGAGCAGTTCTTC
D gene: NA; V gene: TRBV7-2; clone size: NA; J gene: TRBJ1-3; CDR3 protein: CASSLVTGPGNTIYF; CDR3 DNA: TGTGCCAGCAGCTTAGTAACAGGCCCTGGAAACACCATATATTTT
D gene: NA; V gene: TRBV10-3; clone size: NA; J gene: TRBJ2-3; CDR3 protein: CAISETNGAQYF; CDR3 DNA: TGTGCCATCAGCGAGACAAACGGGGCGCAGTATTTT
D gene: NA; V gene: TRBV7-2; clone size: NA; J gene: TRBJ2-5; CDR3 protein: CASSSTRYQETQYF; CDR3 DNA: TGTGCCAGCAGCTCCACTAGATACCAAGAGACCCAGTACTTC
D gene: TRBD2; V gene: TRBV6-6; clone size: NA; J gene: TRBJ2-1; CDR3 protein: CASSWLVGGPGNEQFF; CDR3 DNA: TGTGCCAGCAGTTGGCTGGTGGGAGGGCCGGGCAATGAGCAGTTCTTC
D gene: NA; V gene: TRBV11-3; clone size: once; J gene: TRBJ1-5; CDR3 protein: CASSLEGAEHYSNQPQHF; CDR3 DNA: TGTGCCAGCAGCTTAGAAGGGGCCGAACATTATAGCAATCAGCCCCAGCATTTT
D gene: NA; V gene: TRBV2; clone size: NA; J gene: TRBJ1-1; CDR3 protein: CAGRTARPTEAFF; CDR3 DNA: TGTGCCGGCCGGACAGCGAGGCCCACTGAAGCTTTCTTT
D gene: TRBD2; V gene: TRBV30; clone size: NA; J gene: TRBJ2-2; CDR3 protein: CAWSKGLAGGGTGELFF; CDR3 DNA: TGTGCCTGGAGTAAAGGACTAGCGGGAGGAGGCACCGGGGAGCTGTTTTTT
D gene: TRBD2; V gene: TRBV27; clone size: NA; J gene: TRBJ2-3; CDR3 protein: CASSLGVWAGGGGTDTQYF; CDR3 DNA: TGTGCCAGCAGTTTAGGTGTTTGGGCGGGAGGTGGAGGGACAGATACGCAGTATTTT
D gene: TRBD2; V gene: TRBV11-2; clone size: NA; J gene: TRBJ2-5; CDR3 protein: CASSPRASGEETQYF; CDR3 DNA: TGTGCCAGCAGCCCCCGGGCTAGCGGGGAAGAGACCCAGTACTTC
D gene: TRBD2; V gene: TRBV9; clone size: NA; J gene: TRBJ2-1; CDR3 protein: CASSVGPAGGGRRSYNEQFF; CDR3 DNA: TGTGCCAGCAGCGTGGGGCCCGCGGGTGGCGGGAGACGGTCCTACAATGAGCAGTTCTTC
D gene: NA; V gene: TRBV19; clone size: NA; J gene: TRBJ1-4; CDR3 protein: CASSIPTDRLFF; CDR3 DNA: TGTGCCAGTAGTATCCCCACCGATAGACTGTTTTTT